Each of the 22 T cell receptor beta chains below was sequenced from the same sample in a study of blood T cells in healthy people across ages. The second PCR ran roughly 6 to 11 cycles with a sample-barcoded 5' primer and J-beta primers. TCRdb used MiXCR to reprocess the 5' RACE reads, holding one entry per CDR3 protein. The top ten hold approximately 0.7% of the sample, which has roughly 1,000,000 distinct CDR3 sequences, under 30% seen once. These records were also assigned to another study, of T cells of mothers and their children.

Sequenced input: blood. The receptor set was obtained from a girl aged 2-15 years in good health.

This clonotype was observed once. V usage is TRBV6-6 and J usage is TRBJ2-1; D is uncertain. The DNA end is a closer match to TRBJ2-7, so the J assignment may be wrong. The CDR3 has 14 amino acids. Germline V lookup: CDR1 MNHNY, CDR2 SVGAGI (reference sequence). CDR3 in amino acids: CASSYSMVGREQYF. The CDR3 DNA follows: TGTGCCAGCAGTTACTCGATGGTAGGACGCGAGCAGTACTTC.

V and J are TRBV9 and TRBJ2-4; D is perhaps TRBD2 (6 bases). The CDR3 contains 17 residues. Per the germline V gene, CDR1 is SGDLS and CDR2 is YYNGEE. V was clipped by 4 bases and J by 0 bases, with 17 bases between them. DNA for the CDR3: TGTGCCAGCAGCCCTACTCCCGTAGCGGTAGCCAAAAACATTCAGTACTTC. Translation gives CASSPTPVAVAKNIQYF.

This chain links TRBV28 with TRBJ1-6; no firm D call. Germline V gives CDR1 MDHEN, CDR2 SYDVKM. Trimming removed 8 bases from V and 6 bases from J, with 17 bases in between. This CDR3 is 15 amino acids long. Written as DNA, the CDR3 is TGTGCCAGCCTGTTCCACAGCGCCTTTAATTCACCCCTCCACTTT. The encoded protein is CASLFHSAFNSPLHF.

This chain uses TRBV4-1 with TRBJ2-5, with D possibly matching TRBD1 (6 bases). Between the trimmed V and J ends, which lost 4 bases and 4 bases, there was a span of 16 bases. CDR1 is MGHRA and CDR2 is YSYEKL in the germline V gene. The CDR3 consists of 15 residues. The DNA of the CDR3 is TGCGCCAGCAGCCCTCGACAGGTCCTCGGAGAGACCCAGTACTTC. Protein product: CASSPRQVLGETQYF.

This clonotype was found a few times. DNA of the CDR3: TGTGCCAGCAGGCTAGCGGGGCCACCCCGAGATGAGCAGTTCTTC. It is translated as CASRLAGPPRDEQFF. The gene calls are TRBV6-2 or TRBV6-3 and TRBJ2-1; 9 nucleotides line up with TRBD2. The V segment lost 6 bases and the J segment 8 bases; nucleotides outside the gene matches: 11. CDR3 length: 15 amino acids. CDR1 MNHEY and CDR2 SVGEGT come from the germline V gene.

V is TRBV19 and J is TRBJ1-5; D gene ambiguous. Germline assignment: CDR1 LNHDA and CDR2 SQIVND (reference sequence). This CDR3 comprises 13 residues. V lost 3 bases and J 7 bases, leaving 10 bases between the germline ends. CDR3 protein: CASSMSQGQPQHF. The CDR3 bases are TGTGCCAGTAGTATGAGTCAAGGACAGCCCCAGCATTTT.

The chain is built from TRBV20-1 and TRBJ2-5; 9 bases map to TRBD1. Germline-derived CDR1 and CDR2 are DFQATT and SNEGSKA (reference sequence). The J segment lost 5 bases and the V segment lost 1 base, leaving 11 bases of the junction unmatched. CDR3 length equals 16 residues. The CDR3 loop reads CSARGGDRVAGETQYF. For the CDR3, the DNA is TGCAGTGCTAGAGGAGGGGACAGGGTAGCAGGGGAGACCCAGTACTTC.

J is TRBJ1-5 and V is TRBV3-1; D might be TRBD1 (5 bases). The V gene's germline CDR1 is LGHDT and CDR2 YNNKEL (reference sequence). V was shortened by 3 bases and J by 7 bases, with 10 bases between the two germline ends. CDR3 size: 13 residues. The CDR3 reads CASSQGGRQPQHF. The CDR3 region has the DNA TGTGCCAGCAGCCAGGGGGGACGGCAGCCCCAGCATTTT.

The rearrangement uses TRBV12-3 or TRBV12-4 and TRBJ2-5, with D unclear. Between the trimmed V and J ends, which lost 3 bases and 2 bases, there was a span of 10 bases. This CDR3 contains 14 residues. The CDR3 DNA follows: TGTGCCAGCAGTTTTCCCCAGGCGCAAGAGACCCAGTACTTC. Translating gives CASSFPQAQETQYF.

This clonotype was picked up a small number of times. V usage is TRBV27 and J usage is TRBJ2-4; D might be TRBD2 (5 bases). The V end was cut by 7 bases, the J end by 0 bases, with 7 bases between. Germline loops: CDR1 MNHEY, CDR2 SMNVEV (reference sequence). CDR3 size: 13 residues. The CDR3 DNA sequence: TGTGCCAGCAAGGGAGTAGCCAAAAACATTCAGTACTTC. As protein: CASKGVAKNIQYF.

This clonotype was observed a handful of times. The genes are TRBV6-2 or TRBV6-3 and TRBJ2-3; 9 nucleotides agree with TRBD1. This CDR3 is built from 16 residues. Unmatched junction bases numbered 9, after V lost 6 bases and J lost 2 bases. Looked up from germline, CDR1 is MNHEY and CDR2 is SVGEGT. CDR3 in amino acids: CASRHRTGDVTDTQYF. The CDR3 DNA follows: TGTGCCAGCAGACACCGGACAGGGGACGTCACAGATACGCAGTATTTT.

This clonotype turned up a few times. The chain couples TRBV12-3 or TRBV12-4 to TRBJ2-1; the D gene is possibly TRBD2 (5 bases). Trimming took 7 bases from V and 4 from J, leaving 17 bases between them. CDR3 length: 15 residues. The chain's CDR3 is CASTHLGLDYNEQFF. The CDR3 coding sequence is TGTGCCAGCACTCATCTCGGACTGGATTACAATGAGCAGTTCTTC.

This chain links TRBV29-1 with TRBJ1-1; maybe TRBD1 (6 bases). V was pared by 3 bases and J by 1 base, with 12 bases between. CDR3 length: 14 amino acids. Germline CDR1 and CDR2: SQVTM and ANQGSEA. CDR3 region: CSVDRDTENTEAFF. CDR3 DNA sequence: TGCAGCGTTGACAGGGACACTGAGAACACTGAAGCTTTCTTT.

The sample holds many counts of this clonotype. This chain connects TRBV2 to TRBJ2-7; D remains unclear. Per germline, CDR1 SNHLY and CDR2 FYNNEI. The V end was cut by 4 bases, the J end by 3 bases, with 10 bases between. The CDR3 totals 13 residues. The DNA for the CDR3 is TGTGCCAGCAGTGTACGGGTTTACTACGAGCAGTACTTC. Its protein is CASSVRVYYEQYF.

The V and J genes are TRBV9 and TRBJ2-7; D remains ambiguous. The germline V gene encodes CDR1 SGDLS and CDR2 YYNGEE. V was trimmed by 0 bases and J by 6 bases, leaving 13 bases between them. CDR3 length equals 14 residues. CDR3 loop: CASSVAAEPGEQYF. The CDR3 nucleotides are TGTGCCAGCAGCGTAGCGGCAGAACCAGGCGAGCAGTACTTC.

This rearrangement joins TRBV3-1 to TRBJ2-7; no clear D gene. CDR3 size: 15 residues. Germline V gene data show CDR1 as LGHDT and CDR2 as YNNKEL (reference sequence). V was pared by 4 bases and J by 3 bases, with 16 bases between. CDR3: CASSRGAGFGYEQYF. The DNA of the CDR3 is TGTGCCAGCAGCCGTGGAGCCGGGTTCGGCTACGAGCAGTACTTC.

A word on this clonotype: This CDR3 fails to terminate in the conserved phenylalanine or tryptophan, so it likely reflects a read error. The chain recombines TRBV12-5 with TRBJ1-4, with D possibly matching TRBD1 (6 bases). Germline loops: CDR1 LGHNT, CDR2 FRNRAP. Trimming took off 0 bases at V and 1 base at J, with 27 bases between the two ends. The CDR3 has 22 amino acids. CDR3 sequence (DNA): TGTGCTAGTGGTTTGGTATTTTTGGGGACAAGGGCCAGAGGTCAAACTAATGAAAAACTGTTTTCT. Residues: CASGLVFLGTRARGQTNEKLFS.

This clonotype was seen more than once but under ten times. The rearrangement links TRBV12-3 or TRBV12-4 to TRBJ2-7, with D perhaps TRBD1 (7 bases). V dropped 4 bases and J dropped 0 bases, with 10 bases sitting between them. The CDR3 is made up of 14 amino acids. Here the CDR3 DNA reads TGTGCCAGCAGTTGGCAGGGGGGCTCCTACGAGCAGTACTTC. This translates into CASSWQGGSYEQYF.

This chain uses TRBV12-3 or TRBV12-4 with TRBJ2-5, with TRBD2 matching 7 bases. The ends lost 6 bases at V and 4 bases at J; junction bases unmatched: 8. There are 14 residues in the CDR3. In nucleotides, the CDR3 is TGTGCCAGCAGGCAGGGTCGGGGGGTAGAGACCCAGTACTTC. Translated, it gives CASRQGRGVETQYF.

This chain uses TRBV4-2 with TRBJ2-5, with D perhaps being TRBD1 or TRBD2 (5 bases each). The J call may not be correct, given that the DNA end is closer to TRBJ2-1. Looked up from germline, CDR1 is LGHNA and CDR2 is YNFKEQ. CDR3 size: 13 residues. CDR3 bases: TGTGCCAGCAGCCACCGCGTGAGGGGTGAGCAGTTCTTC. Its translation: CASSHRVRGEQFF.

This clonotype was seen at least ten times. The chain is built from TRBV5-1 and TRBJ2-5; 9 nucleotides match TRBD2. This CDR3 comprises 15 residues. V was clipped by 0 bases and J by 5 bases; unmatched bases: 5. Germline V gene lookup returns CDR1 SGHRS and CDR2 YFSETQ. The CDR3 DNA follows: TGCGCCAGCAGCTTGGGGCTAGCGGGACGGGAGACCCAGTACTTC. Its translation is CASSLGLAGRETQYF.

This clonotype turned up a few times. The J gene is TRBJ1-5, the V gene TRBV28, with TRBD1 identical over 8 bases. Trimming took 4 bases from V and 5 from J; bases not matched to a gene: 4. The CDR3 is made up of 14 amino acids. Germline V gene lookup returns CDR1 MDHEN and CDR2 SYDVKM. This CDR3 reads CASSSGGAYQPQHF. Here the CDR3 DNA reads TGTGCCAGCAGTTCAGGGGGCGCTTATCAGCCCCAGCATTTT.